These 28 T cell receptor beta chains were all obtained from the same sample, sequenced in a study of shared clonotypes between healthy human individuals (dated by TCRdb to 2018 to 2020). Library construction relied on the immunoSEQ multiplex PCR assay. The immuneACCESS repertoire file appears here via TCRdb, limited to in-frame rearrangements. These files lack a portion of the clones; in checked studies, under half of the deficit traces to unresolved V genes, and the cause of the others is not known. Here the sample has about 2 million clones; roughly 95% occur a single time. More than 0.95% of the sample is in the top ten clones. CD8 naive samples consisted of CD45RO-negative cells that were positively selected for CCR7, yielding a CD45RA+CCR7+ population without TemRA cells. Material for sequencing was naive CD8+ T cells sorted from blood. The sample's cell subset or site label, in plain terms: CD45RA+CCR7+. The source of these receptors is a man between 18 and 29 years old in good health.

The chain uses TRBV27 and TRBJ1-6; D is perhaps TRBD1 (6 bases). Germline V gene lookup returns CDR1 MNHEY and CDR2 SMNVEV (reference sequence). Trimming stripped 3 bases from V and 8 bases from J, with 11 bases between. This CDR3 region has 14 residues. The chain's CDR3 is CASSFIGGHSPLHF. The CDR3, as DNA: TGTGCCAGCAGTTTCATTGGGGGGCATTCACCCCTCCACTTT.

In regard to this clone: Other nucleotide sequences from this sample produce the same CDR3. V gene TRBV7-9 combines with J gene TRBJ2-3; 10 positions agree with TRBD2. Trimming took 5 bases from V and 1 from J; bases not matched to a gene: 3. CDR3 length: 15 amino acids. Germline V gene data show CDR1 as SEHNR and CDR2 as FQNEAQ (reference sequence). The DNA of the CDR3 is TGTGCCAGCAGCAGCACTAGCGGGGGCACAGATACGCAGTATTTT. Translated: CASSSTSGGTDTQYF. Full variable domain (remainder filled in from reference TRBV7-9 and TRBJ2-3): DTGVSQNPRHKITKRGQNVTFRCDPISEHNRLYWYRQTLGQGPEFLTYFQNEAQLEKSRLLSDRFSAERPKGSFSTLEIQRTEQGDSAMYLCASSSTSGGTDTQYFGPGTRLTVL.

This chain uses TRBV11-2 with TRBJ1-5, with unresolved D. Trimming shortened V by 0 bases and J by 7 bases, and 19 bases separated the two germline ends. The CDR3 covers 17 residues. The germline V gene has CDR1 SGHAT and CDR2 FQNNGV. For the CDR3, the DNA is TGTGCCAGCAGCTTAGAAGTCTACACCCCGAGAGGGCAGCCCCAGCATTTT. It is translated as CASSLEVYTPRGQPQHF.

The chain couples TRBV2 to TRBJ2-7; D tentatively fits TRBD1 or TRBD2 (6 bases each). Trimming pared 2 bases from V and 4 bases from J, leaving 18 bases between. This CDR3 is built from 16 residues. CDR1 is SNHLY and CDR2 is FYNNEI in the germline V gene. CDR3 loop: CASSEPSSGADYEQYF. The CDR3 DNA reads TGTGCCAGCAGTGAACCCTCCTCGGGGGCAGATTACGAGCAGTACTTC.

The chain links TRBV7-9 to TRBJ2-2, with 11 bases that match TRBD1. Germline V gene sequence: CDR1 SEHNR, CDR2 FQNEAQ (reference sequence). The CDR3 spans 16 residues. Trimming at V came to 5 bases and at J to 5 bases, leaving 7 bases not matched to a gene. The CDR3 DNA sequence: TGTGCCAGCAGCGCTCCGGGACAGGGGGTAACCGGGGAGCTGTTTTTT. Amino acid sequence: CASSAPGQGVTGELFF.

The chain carries TRBV6-5 and TRBJ2-7; D is perhaps TRBD1 (6 bases). The CDR3 covers 15 residues. The V end was cut by 4 bases, the J end by 0 bases, with 13 bases between. Per the germline V gene, CDR1 is MNHEY and CDR2 is SVGAGI. The CDR3 loop is CASSWGRGHSYEQYF. Written as DNA, the CDR3 is TGTGCCAGCAGTTGGGGCAGGGGCCACTCCTACGAGCAGTACTTC.

This clone was seen only once. The J gene is TRBJ2-2, the V gene TRBV7-6, with D hard to call. The CDR3 contains 13 residues. Germline CDR1 SGHVS, CDR2 FNYEAQ. Trimming cost V 5 bases and J 8 bases, with 12 bases left between them. The CDR3 sequence is CASSPPELGELFF. Here the CDR3 DNA reads TGTGCCAGCAGCCCACCGGAGCTAGGGGAGCTGTTTTTT.

CDR3 bases: TGTGCCAGTAGTATATACAACGGGGCTGAAGCTTTCTTT. Translating it yields CASSIYNGAEAFF. The rearrangement joins TRBV19 to TRBJ1-1, with D hard to call. Germline V gene data show CDR1 as LNHDA and CDR2 as SQIVND (reference sequence). The CDR3 loop spans 13 amino acids. The ends were cut back, 2 bases at V and 6 bases at J, with 10 bases in the middle.

The chain uses TRBV13 and TRBJ2-7, with 9 bases that match TRBD1. The CDR3 has 15 amino acids. The V segment lost 5 bases and the J segment 6 bases; nucleotides outside the gene matches: 11. Germline values: CDR1 PRHDT, CDR2 FYEKMQ (reference sequence). The CDR3 is CASSTTGTGMSEQYF. DNA for the CDR3: TGTGCCAGCAGCACAACCGGGACAGGGATGAGCGAGCAGTACTTC.

The chain is built from TRBV27 and TRBJ1-6; D is unresolved. CDR3 length: 19 amino acids. V lost 7 bases and J lost 0, with 22 bases in between. Germline V CDR1 and CDR2: MNHEY, SMNVEV (reference sequence). In DNA form, the CDR3 reads TGTGCCAGCACCGTCGCGTGGTCACGGCGGGGCTCCTATAATTCACCCCTCCACTTT. Residues: CASTVAWSRRGSYNSPLHF.

The chain uses TRBV6-5 and TRBJ1-2; D ambiguous. The germline V gene has CDR1 MNHEY and CDR2 SVGAGI. The CDR3 totals 16 residues. Trimming removed 0 bases at V and 7 bases at J, with 18 bases between. CDR3 coding DNA: TGTGCCAGCAGTTACTCAGCCGGGGAGCGCCTACTTGGCTACACCTTC. As protein: CASSYSAGERLLGYTF.

The chain combines TRBV5-4 with TRBJ2-7; TRBD1 or TRBD2 may be the D gene (5 bases each). Trimming took 3 bases from V and 0 from J, leaving 16 bases between them. CDR3 length: 16 amino acids. Germline V gene sequence: CDR1 SGHNT, CDR2 YYREEE (reference sequence). The CDR3 region has the DNA TGTGCCAGCAGCTCGGCCGCGGGTGGGGCCTCCTACGAGCAGTACTTC. Its protein is CASSSAAGGASYEQYF.

The V and J genes are TRBV21-1 and TRBJ2-7; the table's TRBD2 call for D was not verified on the DNA. TRBV21-1 is a recognized pseudogene. The CDR3 has 16 residues. The CDR3 region has the DNA TGTGCCAGCAGCAAAGAAAATAGCGGGAGGTTTGACGAGCAGTACTTC. Encoded protein: CASSKENSGRFDEQYF.

This chain links TRBV10-3 with TRBJ2-3; 9 positions agree with TRBD2. Unmatched junction bases numbered 0, after V lost 4 bases and J lost 4 bases. The length of the CDR3 is 13 residues. Germline assignment: CDR1 ENHRY and CDR2 SYGVKD. The CDR3 loop is CAISGLAADTQYF. For the CDR3, the DNA is TGTGCCATCAGTGGACTAGCGGCAGATACGCAGTATTTT.

The rearrangement joins TRBV7-6 to TRBJ1-4; D gene ambiguous. Per the germline V gene, CDR1 is SGHVS and CDR2 is FNYEAQ. The CDR3 contains 15 residues. The V and J ends lost 5 bases and 0 bases respectively, with 10 bases between them. The CDR3 loop is CASSPPGSTNEKLFF. Here the CDR3 DNA reads TGTGCCAGCAGCCCGCCGGGCTCAACTAATGAAAAACTGTTTTTT.

The chain joins TRBV30 to TRBJ1-2; D remains ambiguous. This CDR3 has 15 amino acids. V gave up 2 bases and J gave up 2 bases, with 15 bases separating them. Germline V lookup: CDR1 GTSNPN, CDR2 SVGIG (reference sequence). The CDR3 DNA sequence: TGTGCCTGGAGTACCTCTCCTCAGGAGAACTATGGCTACACCTTC. Translating gives CAWSTSPQENYGYTF.

V is TRBV27 and J is TRBJ2-2; the D gene is possibly TRBD2 (6 bases). The length of the CDR3 is 14 residues. V was cut by 2 bases and J by 5 bases, with 9 bases left in between. Germline loops: CDR1 MNHEY, CDR2 SMNVEV (reference sequence). The CDR3 reads CASSLAGLTGELFF. The CDR3 coding sequence is TGTGCCAGCAGTTTAGCGGGGCTAACCGGGGAGCTGTTTTTT.

The chain carries TRBV7-8 and TRBJ1-1; D is uncertain. The CDR3 sequence is 16 residues long. The germline V gene has CDR1 SGHVS and CDR2 FQNEAQ. V gave up 0 bases and J gave up 0 bases, with 11 bases separating them. The CDR3 coding sequence is TGTGCCAGCAGCTTAGCGCCGGTCGGAATGAACACTGAAGCTTTCTTT. Protein product: CASSLAPVGMNTEAFF.

The chain combines TRBV5-1 with TRBJ2-2, with unresolved D. V was trimmed by 5 bases and J by 1 base, leaving 6 bases between them. In germline, CDR1 is SGHRS, CDR2 YFSETQ. CDR3 length: 13 amino acids. In DNA form, the CDR3 reads TGCGCCAGCAGGCTGGGGAACACCGGGGAGCTGTTTTTT. It codes for CASRLGNTGELFF. Combining the CDR3 with reference TRBV5-1 and TRBJ2-2 gives the whole variable domain KAGVTQTPRYLIKTRGQQVTLSCSPISGHRSVSWYQQTPGQGLQFLFEYFSETQRNKGNFPGRFSGRQFSNSRSEMNVSTLELGDSALYLCASRLGNTGELFFGEGSRLTVL.

This clone came up a few times. V and J are TRBV30 and TRBJ2-7, with D possibly called TRBD1 or TRBD2 (5 bases each). Germline loops: CDR1 GTSNPN, CDR2 SVGIG (reference sequence). CDR3 length equals 13 residues. The V end was cut by 2 bases, the J end by 0 bases, with 8 bases between. The CDR3 region is CAWSWGSSYEQYF. The CDR3, as DNA: TGTGCCTGGAGTTGGGGGAGCTCCTACGAGCAGTACTTC.

V gene TRBV19 combines with J gene TRBJ2-1; D possibly matches TRBD1 or TRBD2 (5 bases each). Per germline, CDR1 LNHDA and CDR2 SQIVND (reference sequence). Trimming pared 7 bases from V and 5 bases from J, leaving 18 bases between. The CDR3 contains 15 residues. CDR3 sequence (DNA): TGTGCCAGTAATCACCGGGACGCCAGAGACAATGAGCAGTTCTTC. This encodes CASNHRDARDNEQFF. Filled out from reference TRBV19 and TRBJ2-1, the complete variable domain reads DGGITQSPKYLFRKEGQNVTLSCEQNLNHDAMYWYRQDPGQGLRLIYYSQIVNDFQKGDIAEGYSVSREKKESFPLTVTSAQKNPTAFYLCASNHRDARDNEQFFGPGTRLTVL.

A remark on this clone: The same CDR3 arises from other DNA sequences in this sample as well. V and J are TRBV5-1 and TRBJ2-7; D might be TRBD1 or TRBD2, each matching 5 bases. The CDR3 consists of 12 residues. Trimming cost V 5 bases and J 3 bases, with 9 bases left between them. CDR1 and CDR2 (germline): SGHRS, YFSETQ. CDR3 in DNA: TGCGCCAGCAGGGGGGACGGCTACGAGCAGTACTTC. Translation gives CASRGDGYEQYF.

V and J are TRBV6-4 and TRBJ2-2; 9 nucleotides agree with TRBD1. V lost 6 bases, J lost 7 bases, and 6 bases stayed unmatched. The CDR3 covers 14 residues. Germline loops: CDR1 MRHNA, CDR2 SNTAGT. The CDR3 DNA reads as TGTGCCAGCAGACAGGGGGCCATTGGCGGGGAGCTGTTTTTT. Translated: CASRQGAIGGELFF.

The V gene is TRBV5-1, the J gene TRBJ2-2; 7 bases map to TRBD2. With V trimmed by 4 bases and J by 5 bases, 11 bases remained unmatched. The germline CDR1 and CDR2 sequences are SGHRS and YFSETQ. This CDR3 spans 16 amino acids. This CDR3 reads CASSPRSSGKTGELFF. CDR3 DNA sequence: TGCGCCAGCAGCCCCCGCTCCAGCGGGAAAACCGGGGAGCTGTTTTTT.

The V and J genes are TRBV14 and TRBJ2-1; 9 bases map to TRBD2. This CDR3 is 16 amino acids long. The germline CDR1 and CDR2 sequences are SGHDN and FVKESK. V dropped 2 bases and J dropped 5; count of bases not matched to a gene: 7. The CDR3 DNA reads as TGTGCCAGCAGCCAACTCGGGACTAGCAGGGACAATGAGCAGTTCTTC. Its protein product is CASSQLGTSRDNEQFF.

This rearrangement joins TRBV7-3 to TRBJ2-5; 7 bases match TRBD2. This CDR3 has 16 amino acids. Trimming at V came to 3 bases and at J to 3 bases, leaving 10 bases not matched to a gene. In germline, CDR1 is SGHTA, CDR2 FQGTGA. CDR3 in amino acids: CASSFLGRGVKETQYF. CDR3 nucleotides: TGTGCCAGCAGCTTTTTGGGGAGGGGTGTAAAAGAGACCCAGTACTTC.

This clone was detected once. The chain employs TRBV5-6 and TRBJ2-3, with D possibly being TRBD1 (6 bases). The germline V gene has CDR1 SGHDT and CDR2 YYEEEE. CDR3 size: 16 residues. Trimming removed 3 bases at V and 2 bases at J, with 16 bases between. The DNA of the CDR3 is TGTGCCAGCAGCTGGGACCGGGACAAGGTCACAGATACGCAGTATTTT. Translation gives CASSWDRDKVTDTQYF.

The chain is built from TRBV25-1 and TRBJ2-5; 7 bases align to TRBD1. Unmatched junction bases numbered 9, after V lost 6 bases and J lost 2 bases. Germline CDR1 and CDR2: MGHDK and SYGVNS. CDR3 length: 15 amino acids. The CDR3 sequence: CASSPTGQDQETQYF. The DNA of the CDR3 is TGTGCCAGCAGCCCTACAGGACAGGATCAAGAGACCCAGTACTTC.